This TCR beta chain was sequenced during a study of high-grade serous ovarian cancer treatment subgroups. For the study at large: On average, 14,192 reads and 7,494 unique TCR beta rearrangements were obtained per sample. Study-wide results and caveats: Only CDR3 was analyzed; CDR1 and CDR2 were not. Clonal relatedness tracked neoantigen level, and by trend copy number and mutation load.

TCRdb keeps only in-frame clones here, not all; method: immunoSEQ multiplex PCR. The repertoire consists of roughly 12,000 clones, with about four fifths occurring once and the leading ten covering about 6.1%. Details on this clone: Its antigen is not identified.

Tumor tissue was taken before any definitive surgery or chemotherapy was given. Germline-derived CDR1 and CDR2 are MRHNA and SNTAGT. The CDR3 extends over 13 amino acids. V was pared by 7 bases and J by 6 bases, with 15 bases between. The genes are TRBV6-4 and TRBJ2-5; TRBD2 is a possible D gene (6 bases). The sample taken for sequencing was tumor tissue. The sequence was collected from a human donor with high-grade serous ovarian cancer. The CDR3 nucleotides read TGTGCCAGCACTTCGGGAGTGCTACAGACCCAGTACTTC. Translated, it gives CASTSGVLQTQYF.